This T cell receptor (beta chain) was obtained from a study of human T cells and chemical hapten exposure. Germline values: CDR1 DFQATT, CDR2 SNEGSKA (reference sequence). V lost 5 bases, J lost 2 bases, and 12 bases lay in between. The CDR3 totals 14 residues. This sample's time point: pre-sensitization, week 0. Treatment in this sample: therapeutic diphenylcyclopropenone sensitization with weekly scalp DPC. Of note for this clonotype: Its cognate antigen is unknown.

TCRdb processed the RACE reads anew with MiXCR; each CDR3 protein has one entry. The repertoire holds under 400,000 distinct CDR3 sequences, 4.5% to 5.5% seen once, with just over 2.5% in the top ten. Study-wide results and caveats: It should be noted that donors had alopecia, so their immune response may differ from healthy people's. Expanded TCRs produced significantly more large CDR3 similarity clusters than controls did. With regard to DPC sensitization, TCRs above 1 in 1000 frequency did not change.

The sample in question was whole blood, obtained in connection with sensitization to the hapten diphenylcyclopropenone (DPC). V is TRBV20-1 and J is TRBJ2-2; the D is unclear. The receptor comes from a woman aged 50 to 60 with alopecia areata. Some clones in this sample may be carry-over from other donors' samples. The DNA for the CDR3 is TGCAGTGCTGCCCGCCAGCGAAACACCGGGGAGCTGTTTTTT. Translation gives CSAARQRNTGELFF.